This entry lists 30 T cell receptor beta chains sequenced from one sample in a study of blood T cell repertoires in COVID-19. TCRdb keeps only in-frame clones here, not all; method: immunoSEQ multiplex PCR. The table includes 100,000 to 150,000 clones, 88% detected once. Sequenced input: peripheral blood. These TCRs come from a man aged 45 to 65 with acute or convalescent COVID-19.

The genes are TRBV5-1 and TRBJ2-7, with 7 bases identical to TRBD2. In germline, CDR1 is SGHRS, CDR2 YFSETQ. The CDR3 has 13 residues. V dropped 3 bases and J dropped 4; count of bases not matched to a gene: 4. The chain's CDR3 is CASSSVGGYEQYF. The CDR3, as DNA: TGCGCCAGCAGCTCGGTCGGGGGGTACGAGCAGTACTTC. Full variable domain (remainder filled in from reference TRBV5-1 and TRBJ2-7): KAGVTQTPRYLIKTRGQQVTLSCSPISGHRSVSWYQQTPGQGLQFLFEYFSETQRNKGNFPGRFSGRQFSNSRSEMNVSTLELGDSALYLCASSSVGGYEQYFGPGTRLTVT.

The gene calls are TRBV19 and TRBJ1-1; D perhaps matches TRBD1 (5 bases). The CDR3 has 13 amino acids. Germline V gene data show CDR1 as LNHDA and CDR2 as SQIVND (reference sequence). Trimming took off 4 bases at V and 1 base at J, with 7 bases between the two ends. The CDR3 reads CASSTQGNTEAFF. The DNA for the CDR3 is TGTGCCAGTAGTACGCAGGGGAACACTGAAGCTTTCTTT. Combining the CDR3 with reference TRBV19 and TRBJ1-1 gives the whole variable domain DGGITQSPKYLFRKEGQNVTLSCEQNLNHDAMYWYRQDPGQGLRLIYYSQIVNDFQKGDIAEGYSVSREKKESFPLTVTSAQKNPTAFYLCASSTQGNTEAFFGQGTRLTVV.

The rearrangement links TRBV10-1 to TRBJ1-1, with D tentatively TRBD1 (6 bases). This CDR3 region has 15 residues. The ends were cut back, 3 bases at V and 6 bases at J, with 17 bases in the middle. The germline CDR1 and CDR2 sequences are WNHNN and SYGVQD (reference sequence). CDR3 nucleotides: TGCGCCAGCAGTGACCCGGCGGGGGGCATCGCTGAAGCTTTCTTT. The encoded protein is CASSDPAGGIAEAFF.

The J gene is TRBJ2-1, the V gene TRBV7-9; 9 nucleotides align to TRBD2. The trim removed 3 bases at V and 5 bases at J, leaving 5 bases unmatched. Per the germline V gene, CDR1 is SEHNR and CDR2 is FQNEAQ (reference sequence). There are 15 residues in the CDR3. In DNA, the CDR3 is TGTGCCAGCAGCTTTAGCGGGAGCCGAAACAATGAGCAGTTCTTC. Translating it yields CASSFSGSRNNEQFF.

The chain joins TRBV21-1 to TRBJ2-1; the DNA was not used to check the table's D call, TRBD1. TRBV21-1 is a documented pseudogene. The CDR3 sequence is 15 residues long. CDR3: CASSNRDRYYNEQFF. In DNA form, the CDR3 reads TGTGCCAGCAGCAACCGGGACAGGTATTACAATGAGCAGTTCTTC.

The V and J genes are TRBV5-5 and TRBJ1-1, with a tentative D call TRBD1 (5 bases). This CDR3 is 16 amino acids long. The germline V and J ends were trimmed by 3 bases and 5 bases, with 20 bases remaining between them. CDR1 is SGHKS, CDR2 YYEKEE, per germline (reference sequence). The CDR3, as DNA: TGTGCCAGCAGCTCTGGTGTGAGTCCGGGGGTAACTGAAGCTTTCTTT. Its protein is CASSSGVSPGVTEAFF.

The J gene is TRBJ2-3, the V gene TRBV28; TRBD2 matches at 7 bases. There are 15 residues in the CDR3. With 7 bases clipped from V and 7 bases from J, the junction kept 14 bases outside the gene matches. CDR1 and CDR2 (germline): MDHEN, SYDVKM. CDR3 DNA sequence: TGTGCCAGCAACTCGGGAGGTTATGGGGGAAATACGCAGTATTTT. This encodes CASNSGGYGGNTQYF.

The rearrangement joins TRBV24-1 to TRBJ1-2; D possibly corresponds to TRBD1 (6 bases). The CDR3 is made up of 13 amino acids. CDR1 KGHDR and CDR2 SFDVKD come from the germline V gene. Trimming cost V 7 bases and J 8 bases, with 16 bases left between them. In nucleotides, the CDR3 is TGTGCCACCAGGCAGGGGCTAAAGGAAGGCTACACCTTC. This encodes CATRQGLKEGYTF.

This chain joins TRBV5-8 and TRBJ2-5; TRBD1 might be the D (6 bases). There are 15 residues in the CDR3. Germline CDR1 and CDR2: SGHTS and YDEGEE. V was trimmed by 0 bases and J by 4 bases, leaving 13 bases between them. The CDR3 spells CASSLDDRSLETQYF. As DNA, the CDR3 is TGTGCCAGCAGCTTGGATGACAGGTCCTTAGAGACCCAGTACTTC. The variable domain in full, completed from reference TRBV5-8 and TRBJ2-5, reads EAGVTQSPTHLIKTRGQQATLRCSPISGHTSVYWYQQALGLGLQFLLWYDEGEERNRGNFPPRFSGRQFPNYSSELNVNALELEDSALYLCASSLDDRSLETQYFGPGTRLLVL.

This chain connects TRBV5-1 to TRBJ2-7; 8 bases align to TRBD1. Trimming cost V 3 bases and J 6 bases; bases outside gene matches: 5. The length of the CDR3 is 13 residues. Germline loops: CDR1 SGHRS, CDR2 YFSETQ. CDR3 sequence: CASSSGQGGEQYF. The CDR3 nucleotides are TGCGCCAGCAGCTCCGGACAGGGCGGCGAGCAGTACTTC.

As for this clone: Other DNA sequences within the sample encode an identical CDR3. The genes are TRBV5-1 and TRBJ2-6; no definite D call. This CDR3 is built from 14 residues. The germline CDR1 and CDR2 sequences are SGHRS and YFSETQ. The ends were cut back, 0 bases at V and 2 bases at J, with 3 bases in the middle. DNA for the CDR3: TGCGCCAGCAGCTTGGGAGCTGGGGCCAACGTCCTGACTTTC. Its protein product is CASSLGAGANVLTF.

The chain couples TRBV6-5 to TRBJ2-2, with D hard to call. The germline V gene encodes CDR1 MNHEY and CDR2 SVGAGI. CDR3 length: 15 residues. Deletions cut 2 bases from V and 7 bases from J, with 14 bases between. The CDR3 protein is CASSYTDKLGGELFF. In nucleotides, the CDR3 is TGTGCCAGCAGTTACACCGACAAGTTGGGCGGGGAGCTGTTTTTT.

The chain is built from TRBV4-1 and TRBJ2-7; D possibly corresponds to TRBD1 (5 bases). This CDR3 is 15 amino acids long. Germline CDR1 and CDR2: MGHRA and YSYEKL. V was cut by 1 base and J by 6 bases, with 16 bases left in between. The CDR3 is CASSQGIQGWGEQYF. The DNA of the CDR3 is TGCGCCAGCAGCCAAGGGATTCAGGGATGGGGCGAGCAGTACTTC.

V and J are TRBV12-5 and TRBJ2-1, with TRBD1 matching 10 bases. This CDR3 contains 14 residues. The germline V gene encodes CDR1 LGHNT and CDR2 FRNRAP. The V gene end was trimmed by 7 bases and the J gene end by 10 bases; junction bases not matched to a gene: 10. CDR3 sequence (DNA): TGTGCTAGTGAACCCGGGACAGGGGTTAGGGAGCAGTTCTTC. Protein: CASEPGTGVREQFF.

This sequence joins TRBV5-1 and TRBJ1-4; D is unresolved. The CDR3 is 14 amino acids. Trimming took 7 bases from V and 7 from J, leaving 17 bases between them. Looked up from germline, CDR1 is SGHRS and CDR2 is YFSETQ. CDR3 nucleotide sequence: TGCGCCAGCGCGCCCGAAGTTGGGCGTGAAAAACTGTTTTTT. Translated, it gives CASAPEVGREKLFF.

V and J are TRBV27 and TRBJ2-3, with D maybe TRBD1 (6 bases). The V gene lost 2 bases and the J gene lost 5 bases, with 8 bases spanning the gap. The CDR3 length is 13 residues. The germline V gene has CDR1 MNHEY and CDR2 SMNVEV (reference sequence). The CDR3 DNA is TGTGCCAGCAGTTTACAACAGGGAGATACGCAGTATTTT. Translated, it gives CASSLQQGDTQYF.

The chain is built from TRBV7-2 and TRBJ1-6, with 8 bases matching TRBD1. The CDR3 contains 15 residues. V lost 5 bases, J lost 7 bases, and 7 bases stayed unmatched. Germline CDR1 and CDR2: SGHTA and FQGNSA. CDR3 sequence reads: CASSPLTGANSPLHF. The DNA for the CDR3 is TGTGCCAGCAGCCCATTGACAGGGGCAAATTCACCCCTCCACTTT.

The rearrangement joins TRBV5-6 to TRBJ1-6; 9 bases are a match to TRBD1. CDR1 and CDR2 (germline): SGHDT, YYEEEE. V lost 4 bases to trimming and J lost 6 bases; unmatched junction nucleotides: 11. The CDR3 is 17 residues long. CDR3 bases: TGTGCCAGCAGCCTCCCGACCGGGACAGGGAGTAATTCACCCCTCCACTTT. It encodes CASSLPTGTGSNSPLHF.

The chain links TRBV19 to TRBJ1-1, with unresolved D. From germline, CDR1 is LNHDA and CDR2 SQIVND (reference sequence). The CDR3 extends over 14 amino acids. Trimming pared 4 bases from V and 3 bases from J, leaving 12 bases between. CDR3 residues: CASSTPRHHTEAFF. CDR3 nucleotide sequence: TGTGCCAGTAGTACCCCGCGGCACCACACTGAAGCTTTCTTT.

CDR3 coding DNA: TGCGCCAGCCGACCGGGACAGGGGTTCCCAGCGGAGCAGTTCTTC. Translating gives CASRPGQGFPAEQFF. The chain uses TRBV5-1 and TRBJ2-1; 10 bases are shared with TRBD1. Trimming removed 7 bases from V and 10 bases from J; junction bases left unmatched: 14. This CDR3 region has 15 residues. The germline gives CDR1 SGHRS, CDR2 YFSETQ.

This clone was observed once. V and J are TRBV11-2 and TRBJ1-3; unclear D gene. Germline values: CDR1 SGHAT, CDR2 FQNNGV. This CDR3 is built from 15 residues. Trimming cost V 5 bases and J 8 bases, with 19 bases left between them. This chain's CDR3 is CASSAPVPPRHTIYF. The CDR3 DNA is TGTGCCAGCAGCGCGCCGGTGCCTCCGAGGCACACCATATATTTT.

The gene calls are TRBV5-1 and TRBJ2-7; 10 bases line up with TRBD1. V trimming: 4 bases; J trimming: 4 bases; junction bases outside the gene matches: 5. The CDR3 runs 14 residues. Germline V gives CDR1 SGHRS, CDR2 YFSETQ. CDR3 loop: CASSIRDRGYEQYF. CDR3 nucleotides: TGCGCCAGCAGCATCCGGGACAGGGGATACGAGCAGTACTTC.

This clone was counted between two and nine times. This chain uses TRBV7-2 with TRBJ1-5; unclear D gene. The V gene's germline CDR1 is SGHTA and CDR2 FQGNSA. The V end lost 5 bases, the J end lost 0 bases, and 8 bases lay between the germline ends. The CDR3 consists of 14 residues. The CDR3 nucleotides read TGTGCCAGCAGCGTAGACACTAGCAATCAGCCCCAGCATTTT. It encodes CASSVDTSNQPQHF.

J is TRBJ2-6 and V is TRBV29-1; no reliable D call. This CDR3 contains 14 residues. Germline values: CDR1 SQVTM, CDR2 ANQGSEA. V lost 6 bases, J lost 2 bases, and 11 bases lay in between. CDR3 sequence: CSVSSRTGANVLTF. The DNA of the CDR3 is TGCAGCGTCTCTTCGAGGACTGGGGCCAACGTCCTGACTTTC. The full variable domain, rest sourced from reference TRBV29-1 and TRBJ2-6, is SAVISQKPSRDICQRGTSLTIQCQVDSQVTMMFWYRQQPGQSLTLIATANQGSEATYESGFVIDKFPISRPNLTFSTLTVSNMSPEDSSIYLCSVSSRTGANVLTFGAGSRLTVL.

The chain combines TRBV28 with TRBJ1-6; D gene unclear. Germline V gene data show CDR1 as MDHEN and CDR2 as SYDVKM. Trimming cost V 8 bases and J 7 bases, with 15 bases left between them. CDR3 length equals 14 residues. CDR3 in DNA: TGTGCCAGCCAAATGGCTCTCGTAAATTCACCCCTCCACTTT. Translating gives CASQMALVNSPLHF.

The chain has TRBV25-1 and TRBJ1-4, with TRBD1 matching over 10 bases. V lost 7 bases to trimming and J lost 14 bases; unmatched junction nucleotides: 7. The V gene's germline CDR1 is MGHDK and CDR2 SYGVNS. This CDR3 is 12 amino acids long. Written as DNA, the CDR3 is TGTGCCAGCACGGGACAGGGGTTTGGTCTGTTTTTT. Amino acids: CASTGQGFGLFF.

The chain couples TRBV28 to TRBJ2-2; 11 bases fit TRBD1. V was clipped by 7 bases and J by 8 bases; unmatched bases: 15. This CDR3 is 17 amino acids long. The germline gives CDR1 MDHEN, CDR2 SYDVKM. CDR3 region: CASTPATGTGGSGELFF. The CDR3 DNA follows: TGTGCCAGCACCCCAGCGACCGGGACAGGGGGTTCGGGGGAGCTGTTTTTT.

V usage is TRBV12-5 and J usage is TRBJ1-2; no clear D. Per germline, CDR1 LGHNT and CDR2 FRNRAP. V lost 1 base, J lost 1 base, and 13 bases lay in between. The CDR3 extends over 16 amino acids. CDR3 nucleotides: TGTGCTAGTGGTTTGGATGAAGGACTGGATAACTATGGCTACACCTTC. This codes for CASGLDEGLDNYGYTF.

V is TRBV29-1 and J is TRBJ1-5, with a possible D match to TRBD1 (5 bases). Looked up from germline, CDR1 is SQVTM and CDR2 is ANQGSEA. The ends were cut back, 4 bases at V and 4 bases at J, with 11 bases in the middle. This CDR3 contains 13 residues. In nucleotides, the CDR3 is TGCAGCGTTGCGGGGGGGAGGAATCAGCCCCAGCATTTT. It codes for CSVAGGRNQPQHF.

V is TRBV15 and J is TRBJ1-1; D not resolved. CDR3 length: 14 amino acids. V was cut by 0 bases and J by 4 bases, with 9 bases left in between. In germline, CDR1 is LNHNV, CDR2 YYDKDF (reference sequence). The CDR3: CATSRDQAVTEAFF. The CDR3 DNA sequence: TGTGCCACCAGCAGAGATCAGGCAGTCACTGAAGCTTTCTTT.